This record concerns one T cell receptor (beta chain) sequence. Its antigen is undetermined. The germline V gene encodes CDR1 SGHRS and CDR2 YFSETQ. V was clipped by 1 base and J by 3 bases; unmatched bases: 8. The CDR3 sequence is 18 residues long. Findings and limits, study-wide: Tumor memory CD4+ T cell TCR gene usage was found to cluster with blood and lymph node memory CD4+ cells and with lymph node naive CD4+ cells.

Tregs were sorted as CD4+CD25+CD127-/low cells. Using its own MiXCR run on the 5' RACE reads, TCRdb lists one record per CDR3 protein. The sample yields some 40,000 distinct CDR3 sequences, around a fifth seen once. Sequenced input: Tregs sorted from a lymph node. This TCR was recovered from a female donor with breast cancer. This chain joins TRBV5-1 and TRBJ2-2; the match to TRBD2 covers 11 bases. CDR3 nucleotide sequence: TGCGCCAGCAGCTTGTTCCCTCTAGCGGGAGGAGACACCGGGGAGCTGTTTTTT. The encoded protein is CASSLFPLAGGDTGELFF.